The 14 T cell receptor beta chains presented below share a single source sample, sequenced in a study of Tregs in tolerant kidney transplant recipients (dated by TCRdb to about 2019). To prepare the library, the immunoSEQ multiplex PCR assay was applied. In its TCRdb copy, this immuneACCESS table keeps in-frame sequences only and misses some clones. Where compared with another copy, unresolved V genes explain less than half of these, and the others have no known cause. For this sample there are just under 20,000 clones; about three fifths appear just once. The ten largest clones add up to around 3.5% of the sample. The antigens of these receptors remain unknown. The sample comprised Tregs from blood cultured with allogeneic cells. Source of these receptors: a human donor in good health.

The rearrangement uses TRBV4-2 and TRBJ2-7; D unclear. Trimming removed 4 bases from V and 2 bases from J, with 9 bases in between. Germline lookup yields CDR1 LGHNA and CDR2 YNFKEQ. This CDR3 contains 13 residues. The CDR3 here is CASSLGGTYEQYF. CDR3 bases: TGTGCCAGCAGCCTCGGTGGGACCTACGAGCAGTACTTC.

The rearrangement uses TRBV5-1 and TRBJ2-1; TRBD2 agrees at 14 bases. This CDR3 has 14 amino acids. From germline, CDR1 is SGHRS and CDR2 YFSETQ. V was clipped by 5 bases and J by 10 bases; unmatched bases: 5. This chain's CDR3 is CASSPTSGRVEQFF. The CDR3 DNA is TGCGCCAGCAGTCCGACTAGCGGGAGGGTAGAGCAGTTCTTC.

A single count supports this clone. This sequence joins TRBV5-8 and TRBJ2-5; 11 nucleotides align to TRBD2. There are 16 residues in the CDR3. Germline CDR1 and CDR2: SGHTS and YDEGEE. V shed 2 bases and J 2 bases; nucleotides not matched to a gene: 5. In nucleotides, the CDR3 is TGTGCCAGCAGCTTCGGACTAGCGGGCGCACAAGAGACCCAGTACTTC. Translation: CASSFGLAGAQETQYF.

This rearrangement joins TRBV27 to TRBJ1-6; a weak D match, TRBD1 (5 bases). CDR3 length: 13 residues. Trimming took off 8 bases at V and 8 bases at J, with 13 bases between the two ends. Germline V gene data show CDR1 as MNHEY and CDR2 as SMNVEV (reference sequence). CDR3: CASSGRTHSPLHF. The CDR3 DNA reads TGTGCCAGCTCGGGACGGACCCATTCACCCCTCCACTTT.

This clone was detected only once. V gene TRBV15 combines with J gene TRBJ2-4; perhaps D is TRBD1 or TRBD2 (5 bases each). Germline V gene lookup returns CDR1 LNHNV and CDR2 YYDKDF (reference sequence). Trimming stripped 1 base from V and 1 base from J, with 11 bases between. This CDR3 comprises 16 residues. The CDR3 DNA reads TGTGCCACCAGCAGAGGGAGAGAGGGGGCCAAAAACATTCAGTACTTC. Amino acids: CATSRGREGAKNIQYF.

The rearrangement joins TRBV10-2 to TRBJ2-5; TRBD2 matches 13 bases. J was trimmed by 3 bases and V by 0 bases; bases with no gene match: 13. The CDR3 runs to 20 residues. Germline V gene lookup returns CDR1 WSHSY and CDR2 SAAADI. The CDR3 DNA sequence: TGCGCCAGCAGTGAGTCGTGGACTAGCGGGAGTTCGGGAATGAAAGAGACCCAGTACTTC. Translating it yields CASSESWTSGSSGMKETQYF.

The CDR3 spells CASSYKPKTGGYGYTF. The CDR3 DNA reads TGTGCCAGCAGTTATAAACCAAAAACAGGGGGCTATGGCTACACCTTC. The V gene is TRBV27, the J gene TRBJ1-2; TRBD1 matches at 8 bases. The CDR3 has 16 residues. J lost 4 bases, V lost 4 bases, and 11 bases had no gene match. Per the germline V gene, CDR1 is MNHEY and CDR2 is SMNVEV (reference sequence).

The chain links TRBV18 to TRBJ2-5; TRBD2 agrees at 8 bases. Germline assignment: CDR1 KGHSH and CDR2 LQKENI. This CDR3 contains 17 residues. Unmatched junction bases numbered 13, after V lost 2 bases and J lost 5 bases. As DNA, the CDR3 is TGTGCCAGCTCACCAAGGGTACTAGCGGTCCGAGGGGAGACCCAGTACTTC. As protein: CASSPRVLAVRGETQYF.

This chain links TRBV18 with TRBJ2-3, with D possibly TRBD2 on 6 matching bases. The CDR3 has 16 residues. The V gene's germline CDR1 is KGHSH and CDR2 LQKENI. The V and J ends lost 3 bases and 0 bases respectively, with 13 bases between them. The CDR3 here is CASSPVSGGSTDTQYF. CDR3 DNA: TGTGCCAGCTCACCGGTTAGCGGAGGGAGCACAGATACGCAGTATTTT.

The chain uses TRBV5-4 and TRBJ2-1; TRBD2 matches at 13 bases. The V gene's germline CDR1 is SGHNT and CDR2 YYREEE (reference sequence). The CDR3 sequence is 16 residues long. The V and J ends lost 4 bases and 4 bases, in that order; junction bases with no gene match: 5. The CDR3 sequence: CASSRTSGGLYNEQFF. In nucleotides, the CDR3 is TGTGCCAGCAGCCGGACTAGCGGGGGCCTATACAATGAGCAGTTCTTC.

This clone turned up a few times. The chain uses TRBV5-1 and TRBJ2-2; no reliable D call. V was shortened by 0 bases and J by 6 bases, with 6 bases between the two germline ends. Germline V gene sequence: CDR1 SGHRS, CDR2 YFSETQ. The CDR3 extends over 13 amino acids. This CDR3 reads CASSLELAGELFF. In DNA, the CDR3 is TGCGCCAGCAGCTTGGAGCTAGCCGGGGAGCTGTTTTTT.

In DNA form, the CDR3 reads TGTGCCAGCAGCTTAGCCTCTTCACCCCTCCACTTT. It codes for CASSLASSPLHF. The J gene is TRBJ1-6, the V gene TRBV11-2, with no clear D. V lost 1 base and J 9 bases, leaving 4 bases between the germline ends. The CDR3 runs to 12 residues. Germline CDR1 SGHAT, CDR2 FQNNGV.

The chain combines TRBV27 with TRBJ2-7; tentatively, D is TRBD1 (8 bases). Looked up from germline, CDR1 is MNHEY and CDR2 is SMNVEV (reference sequence). V gave up 6 bases and J gave up 0 bases, with 21 bases separating them. The CDR3 sequence is 17 residues long. The chain's CDR3 is CASRGGGRGHPSYEQYF. DNA of the CDR3: TGTGCCAGCAGAGGGGGGGGCAGGGGGCACCCCTCCTACGAGCAGTACTTC.

The chain is built from TRBV4-1 and TRBJ2-7, with D tentatively TRBD1 (6 bases). The CDR3 length is 13 residues. V gave up 1 base and J gave up 7 bases, with 11 bases separating them. The V gene's germline CDR1 is MGHRA and CDR2 YSYEKL. The CDR3, as DNA: TGCGCCAGCAGCCAAGTATTACAGGGTGAGCAGTACTTC. Its translation: CASSQVLQGEQYF.